This T cell receptor (beta chain) comes out of a study of cytomegalovirus exposure and HLA in healthy donors. General study findings and limits: Several top significant clusters appeared, in a later analysis, to be linked to common viral pathogens. Using a false discovery rate of 0.05, a later analysis showed that 15,000 to 20,000 TCR beta sequences were associated with HLA alleles. Across all donors, roughly uniform sequencing depth was an assumption of the presence/absence analyses.

Comment on this clone: The antigen remains unidentified.

The PCR employed 60 Vbeta primers together with 13 Jbeta primers. Here immunoSEQ multiplex PCR was the method, and the copy in TCRdb shows in-frame clones only, minus some. The profile shows 75,000 to 100,000 clones, 69% of them singletons. Germline V gene data show CDR1 as MNHEY and CDR2 as SMNVEV (reference sequence). This CDR3 comprises 15 residues. V lost 5 bases to trimming and J lost 1 base; unmatched junction nucleotides: 6. The source of this sequence is a female donor in good health and CMV-seronegative. The sequenced sample was PBMCs. The chain joins TRBV27 to TRBJ2-7; 9 bases are shared with TRBD1. CDR3 sequence: CASSLRDRESYEQYF. The CDR3 DNA sequence: TGTGCCAGCAGTCTCCGGGACAGGGAGTCCTACGAGCAGTACTTC.